This T cell receptor (beta chain) was sequenced during a study of T-cell reconstitution after alpha-beta-depleted transplantation in children. Preparation of the TCRbeta library used unique molecular identifiers. TCRdb analysed the PCR reads with MiXCR anew, one entry per CDR3 protein. The sample holds 440,000 or so distinct CDR3 sequences, roughly two fifths seen once. Regarding this clonotype: One junction end does not reproduce the germline sequence, and a read error may be involved.

The CDR3 sequence is 15 residues long. The source of this sequence is a girl aged 2 to 10 with aplastic anemia, due to receive a stem cell transplant. The source material was PBMCs, sampled before TCRalphabeta/CD19-depleted stem cell transplant. The chain joins TRBV12-3 or TRBV12-4 to TRBJ1-6, with D tentatively TRBD1 (5 bases). Here the CDR3 DNA reads TGTGCCAGCAGTCCCGGACAAAGATATAATTCAACCCTCCACTTT. Residues: CASSPGQRYNSTLHF.